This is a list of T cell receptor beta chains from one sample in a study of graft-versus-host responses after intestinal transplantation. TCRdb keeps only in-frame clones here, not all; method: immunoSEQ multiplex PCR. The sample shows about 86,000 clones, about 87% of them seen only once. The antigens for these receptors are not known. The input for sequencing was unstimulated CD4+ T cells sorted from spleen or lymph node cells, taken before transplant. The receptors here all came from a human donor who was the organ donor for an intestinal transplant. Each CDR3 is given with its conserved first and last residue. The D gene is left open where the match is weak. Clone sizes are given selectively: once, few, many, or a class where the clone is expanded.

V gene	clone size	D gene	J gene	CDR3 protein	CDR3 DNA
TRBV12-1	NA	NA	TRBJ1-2	CASSFLFNAGEATF	TGTGCCAGCAGCTTTTTGTTCAACGCCGGAGAGGCAACCTTC
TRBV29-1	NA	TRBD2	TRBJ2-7	CSGGGGSGSYEQYF	TGCAGCGGCGGAGGGGGTAGCGGGAGTTACGAGCAGTACTTC
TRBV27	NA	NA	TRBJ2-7	CASSLKGLVPYEQYF	TGTGCCAGCAGTTTAAAGGGGCTAGTCCCCTACGAGCAGTACTTC
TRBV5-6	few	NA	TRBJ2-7	CASSLAGQSANEQYF	TGTGCCAGCAGCTTGGCCGGACAGTCCGCTAACGAGCAGTACTTC
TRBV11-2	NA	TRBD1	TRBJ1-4	CASSRQGSGNEKLFF	TGTGCCAGCAGCCGACAGGGGAGTGGTAATGAAAAACTGTTTTTT
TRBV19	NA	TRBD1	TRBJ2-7	CASSTPGTGGYEQYF	TGTGCCAGTAGCACCCCCGGGACAGGGGGCTACGAGCAGTACTTC
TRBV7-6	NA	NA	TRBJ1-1	CASSRRLRGTEAFF	TGTGCCAGCAGCCGCAGGCTCCGGGGCACTGAAGCTTTCTTT
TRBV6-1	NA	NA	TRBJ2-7	CASSGRAGYEQYF	TGTGCCAGCAGTGGGAGGGCGGGGTACGAGCAGTACTTC
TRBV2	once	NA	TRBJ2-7	CASSEPPVGRVGYEQYF	TGTGCCAGCAGTGAGCCCCCAGTGGGCCGTGTGGGCTACGAGCAGTACTTC
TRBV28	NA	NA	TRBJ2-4	CASSLQGGNIQYF	TGTGCCAGCAGTTTGCAGGGAGGAAACATTCAGTACTTC
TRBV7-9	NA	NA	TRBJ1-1	CASSFVPGNTEAFF	TGTGCCAGCAGCTTCGTCCCGGGGAACACTGAAGCTTTCTTT
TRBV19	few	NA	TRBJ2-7	CASSLRDIGYEQYF	TGTGCCAGTAGTCTCCGGGACATCGGCTACGAGCAGTACTTC
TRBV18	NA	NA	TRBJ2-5	CASSQLDTGETQYF	TGTGCCAGCTCACAATTGGATACGGGGGAGACCCAGTACTTC
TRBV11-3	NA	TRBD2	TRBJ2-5	CASSLDSGTSGQETQYF	TGTGCCAGCAGCTTAGATAGTGGGACTAGCGGACAAGAGACCCAGTACTTC
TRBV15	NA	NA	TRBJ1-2	CATSSRLRDGYTF	TGTGCCACCAGCAGCCGGCTCCGGGATGGCTACACCTTC
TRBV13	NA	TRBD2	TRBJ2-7	CASSLGVHFPGLDYEQYF	TGTGCCAGCAGCTTGGGCGTGCACTTCCCGGGACTAGACTACGAGCAGTACTTC
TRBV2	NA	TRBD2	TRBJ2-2	CASTGTSGRLGTGELFF	TGTGCCAGCACCGGGACTAGCGGGAGATTAGGGACCGGGGAGCTGTTTTTT
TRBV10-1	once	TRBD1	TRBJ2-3	CASSEKDRTIDTQYF	TGCGCCAGCAGTGAGAAGGACAGGACGATAGATACGCAGTATTTT
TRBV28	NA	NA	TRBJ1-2	CASRTVDFNYGYTF	TGTGCCAGCAGGACTGTGGACTTCAACTATGGCTACACCTTC
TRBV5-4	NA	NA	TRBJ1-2	CASSLAGGYGYTF	TGTGCCAGCAGCTTGGCGGGAGGGTATGGCTACACCTTC
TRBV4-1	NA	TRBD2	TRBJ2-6	CASSQELGRAGANVLTF	TGCGCCAGCAGCCAAGAGTTGGGGAGGGCTGGGGCCAACGTCCTGACTTTC
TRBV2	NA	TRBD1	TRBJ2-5	CASSVRGQGETQYF	TGTGCCAGCAGTGTCCGGGGACAGGGGGAGACCCAGTACTTC